Each of the 10 T cell receptor beta chains below was sequenced from the same sample in a study of monozygotic twins with inflammatory bowel disease. TCRdb re-called the 5' RACE reads and shows each CDR3 protein once, DNA omitted. Its table records fewer than 550,000 distinct CDR3 sequences. The sequencing input was blood. The receptors shown here come from a human donor with ulcerative colitis or Crohn's disease, or a healthy co-twin of an affected twin (not recorded which).

The chain has TRBV3-1 and TRBJ1-1. CDR1 and CDR2 from the germline V gene are LGHDT and YNNKEL (reference sequence). The CDR3 extends over 12 amino acids. The CDR3: CASSQDRRMAFF.

The chain links TRBV5-1 to TRBJ2-6; TCRdb gives TRBD1 as the D gene, but with no DNA this cannot be confirmed. Germline lookup yields CDR1 SGHRS and CDR2 YFSETQ. The CDR3 length is 18 residues. This CDR3 is CASSPGGRASSGANVLTF.

V usage is TRBV5-1 and J usage is TRBJ2-3; TCRdb's D call, TRBD2, is unchecked because there is no DNA. The CDR3 is 16 residues long. The germline gives CDR1 SGHRS, CDR2 YFSETQ. This CDR3 reads CASSLALASSTDTQYF.

V gene TRBV29-1 combines with J gene TRBJ1-5. The CDR3 covers 13 residues. Looked up from germline, CDR1 is SQVTM and CDR2 is ANQGSEA. The CDR3 spells CSVEDDVNQPQHF.

This chain connects TRBV2 to TRBJ2-4; no DNA is available, so the TRBD1 call from TCRdb remains unchecked. Germline values: CDR1 SNHLY, CDR2 FYNNEI. This CDR3 is 15 amino acids long. CDR3 residues: CASRETSPPTNIQYF.

The V gene is TRBV30, the J gene TRBJ2-2; lacking DNA, the TRBD1 call made by TCRdb goes unchecked. The CDR3 runs to 15 residues. Germline V CDR1 and CDR2: GTSNPN, SVGIG (reference sequence). CDR3 region: CAGKTASTNTGELFF.

The genes are TRBV20-1 and TRBJ2-7; TCRdb's D call of TRBD1 is untestable without DNA. Germline loops: CDR1 DFQATT, CDR2 SNEGSKA (reference sequence). This CDR3 contains 13 residues. The CDR3 protein is CSARGTGNYEQYF.

CDR3 loop: CASSYSPVRLNTEAFF. The chain combines TRBV6-2 or TRBV6-3 with TRBJ1-1; the TRBD1 assignment by TCRdb is unverifiable without DNA. Per germline, CDR1 MNHEY and CDR2 SVGEGT. The CDR3 sequence is 16 residues long.

The chain recombines TRBV20-1 with TRBJ2-1. The germline V gene has CDR1 DFQATT and CDR2 SNEGSKA (reference sequence). The CDR3 totals 13 residues. CDR3 loop: CSAADLSYNEQFF.

The chain is built from TRBV30 and TRBJ2-3; checking the TCRdb D call of TRBD1 is not possible without DNA. CDR3 length: 15 amino acids. The germline CDR1 and CDR2 sequences are GTSNPN and SVGIG (reference sequence). The CDR3: CAWSGGQGNADTQYF.